The 9 T cell receptor beta chains reported below all come from one sample, sequenced in a study of STAT5B mutations in CD4+ large granular lymphocyte leukemia. The data were produced by immunoSEQ multiplex PCR, yet TCRdb's version contains in-frame clones alone and is incomplete. Of about 30,000 clones listed, 78% are singletons. Specimen: CD4+ T cells from blood buffy coats. Source of these receptors: a human donor in good health.

This chain uses TRBV6-5 with TRBJ1-5; D uncertain. CDR1 is MNHEY, CDR2 SVGAGI, per germline. The germline V and J ends were trimmed by 6 bases and 0 bases, with 12 bases remaining between them. The CDR3 totals 15 residues. The CDR3: CASRQQFFSNQPQHF. The DNA of the CDR3 is TGTGCCAGCAGACAGCAGTTTTTTAGCAATCAGCCCCAGCATTTT.

V is TRBV5-6 and J is TRBJ2-1, with a tentative D call TRBD2 (5 bases). The CDR3 consists of 15 residues. Between the trimmed V and J ends, which lost 4 bases and 6 bases, there was a span of 17 bases. Germline V CDR1 and CDR2: SGHDT, YYEEEE. CDR3: CASSGYASSGNEQFF. The CDR3 nucleotides are TGTGCCAGCAGCGGATACGCTAGCTCCGGCAATGAGCAGTTCTTC.

The chain couples TRBV2 to TRBJ1-6, with 7 bases matching TRBD1. The trim removed 5 bases at V and 9 bases at J, leaving 7 bases unmatched. Germline values: CDR1 SNHLY, CDR2 FYNNEI. The CDR3 is 14 residues long. The CDR3 DNA reads as TGTGCCAGCAGTTCGGGACAGCCCTCTTCACCCCTCCACTTT. Protein sequence: CASSSGQPSSPLHF.

The genes are TRBV28 and TRBJ1-4, with D maybe TRBD1 (5 bases). The CDR3 runs 16 residues. Germline V CDR1 and CDR2: MDHEN, SYDVKM. Trimming removed 3 bases from V and 0 bases from J, with 11 bases in between. The CDR3 spells CASSLTWDPTNEKLFF. The CDR3 DNA reads as TGTGCCAGCAGTTTGACCTGGGACCCAACTAATGAAAAACTGTTTTTT.

The rearrangement uses TRBV28 and TRBJ2-3, with 9 bases aligning to TRBD1. This CDR3 region has 16 residues. CDR1 is MDHEN, CDR2 SYDVKM, per germline. V lost 4 bases, J lost 6 bases, and 11 bases stayed unmatched. In nucleotides, the CDR3 is TGTGCCAGCAGTTGGGGGCTGGGGACAGGGACTGATACGCAGTATTTT. This codes for CASSWGLGTGTDTQYF.

This chain connects TRBV28 to TRBJ1-2; 7 bases are shared with TRBD1. Losses at the gene ends were 5 bases for V and 4 bases for J; bases not matched to a gene: 25. The CDR3 extends over 20 amino acids. Germline V gene data show CDR1 as MDHEN and CDR2 as SYDVKM. The CDR3 nucleotides read TGTGCCAGCAGTCTCGGCCCTTATTCAGGACAGGTGGGGCGCTCCTATGGCTACACCTTC. This codes for CASSLGPYSGQVGRSYGYTF.

The chain employs TRBV6-5 and TRBJ1-1; D call uncertain. Trimming took off 2 bases at V and 1 base at J, with 11 bases between the two ends. CDR1 and CDR2 (germline): MNHEY, SVGAGI. The CDR3 spans 15 residues. The CDR3 reads CASSYTQRPNTEAFF. The DNA for the CDR3 is TGTGCCAGCAGTTACACCCAGAGACCGAACACTGAAGCTTTCTTT.

The genes are TRBV29-1 and TRBJ2-1; 7 positions match TRBD2. From germline, CDR1 is SQVTM and CDR2 ANQGSEA. This CDR3 region has 8 residues. The CDR3 coding sequence is TGCGGGGGGGGTGAGCAGTTCTTC. Encoded protein: CGGGEQFF.

This clone turned up a few times. This rearrangement joins TRBV7-9 to TRBJ1-2; the match to TRBD1 covers 12 bases. Germline CDR1 and CDR2: SEHNR and FQNEAQ (reference sequence). Trimming cost V 4 bases and J 4 bases; bases outside gene matches: 10. CDR3 size: 17 residues. The CDR3 loop is CASSSKPGQGALYGYTF. CDR3 bases: TGTGCCAGCAGCTCCAAGCCGGGACAGGGGGCCCTCTATGGCTACACCTTC.